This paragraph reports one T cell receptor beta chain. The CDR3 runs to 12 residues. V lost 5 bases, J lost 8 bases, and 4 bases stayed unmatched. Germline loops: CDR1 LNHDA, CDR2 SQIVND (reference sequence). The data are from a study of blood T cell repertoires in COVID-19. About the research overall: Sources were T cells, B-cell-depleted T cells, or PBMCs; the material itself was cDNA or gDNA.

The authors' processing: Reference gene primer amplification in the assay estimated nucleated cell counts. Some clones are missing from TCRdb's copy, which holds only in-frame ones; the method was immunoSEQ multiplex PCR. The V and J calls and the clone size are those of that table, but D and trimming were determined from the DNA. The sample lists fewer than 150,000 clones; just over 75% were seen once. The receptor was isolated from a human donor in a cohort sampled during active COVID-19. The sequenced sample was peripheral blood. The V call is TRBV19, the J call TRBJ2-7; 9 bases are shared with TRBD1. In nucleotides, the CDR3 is TGTGCCAGTAGTCTACAGGGGGCTCAGCAGTACTTC. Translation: CASSLQGAQQYF.